Following are 8 T cell receptor beta chains from one sample sequenced in a study of CD8 T cells in Susac syndrome. Reverse transcription of roughly 0.5 to 1 ug RNA was performed with random hexamers. MiXCR was run by TCRdb on the immunoSEQ multiplex PCR reads, yielding one entry per CDR3 protein. This sample has tens of thousands of distinct CDR3 sequences, with around 93% found just once. Sequencing was carried out using CD4+ T cells from PBMCs. All receptors come from a human donor with Susac syndrome.

The V and J genes are TRBV28 and TRBJ1-1; a weak D match, TRBD1 (5 bases). Trimming shortened V by 6 bases and J by 1 base, and 12 bases separated the two germline ends. CDR1 MDHEN and CDR2 SYDVKM come from the germline V gene. This CDR3 region has 14 residues. The CDR3 loop reads CASRADSRNTEAFF. CDR3 coding DNA: TGTGCCAGCAGGGCCGACAGCCGGAACACTGAAGCTTTCTTT.

The V and J genes are TRBV4-2 and TRBJ2-1; 9 bases are shared with TRBD2. The junction had 15 bases not matched to a gene; V was cut back by 1 base and J by 8 bases. Germline CDR1 and CDR2: LGHNA and YNFKEQ. The CDR3 has 18 residues. The CDR3 reads CASSQGPLAGGRRDEQFF. The CDR3 DNA follows: TGTGCCAGCAGCCAAGGCCCCCTGGCGGGGGGGCGTCGCGATGAGCAGTTCTTC.

The chain recombines TRBV7-6 with TRBJ2-7; TRBD2 agrees at 9 bases. V shed 5 bases, J shed 6 bases, and the junction held 20 bases outside the gene matches. CDR3 length: 18 residues. Per germline, CDR1 SGHVS and CDR2 FNYEAQ. CDR3 residues: CASSPTSGIPYGIGEQYF. The CDR3 nucleotides read TGTGCCAGCAGCCCGACTAGCGGTATCCCTTACGGAATCGGCGAGCAGTACTTC.

This clonotype was recorded only once. This chain uses TRBV5-1 with TRBJ2-1; no reliable D call. The CDR3 is 15 residues long. Germline V CDR1 and CDR2: SGHRS, YFSETQ. Trimming left V 6 bases short and J 7 bases short, with 20 bases between. The chain's CDR3 is CASNIQAGWANEQFF. The CDR3 DNA follows: TGCGCCAGCAATATTCAAGCTGGGTGGGCGAATGAGCAGTTCTTC.

This chain connects TRBV21-1 to TRBJ1-2; the tabulated D call, TRBD1, remains unverified against the DNA. TRBV21-1 is recorded as a pseudogene. The CDR3 length is 11 residues. CDR3 in DNA: TGTGCCGGGGGGACAGGCTATGGCTACACCTTC. Its protein product is CAGGTGYGYTF.

The chain is built from TRBV6-5 and TRBJ2-1, with D possibly TRBD1 on 6 matching bases. Per germline, CDR1 MNHEY and CDR2 SVGAGI. V lost 0 bases, J lost 6 bases, and 15 bases lay in between. This CDR3 is 16 amino acids long. The CDR3 region has the DNA TGTGCCAGCAGTTACTCCCCACCCACAGGGATCAATGAGCAGTTCTTC. Translating it yields CASSYSPPTGINEQFF.

The chain joins TRBV10-3 to TRBJ2-7, with D possibly being TRBD1 (6 bases). Trimming took off 4 bases at V and 3 bases at J, with 10 bases between the two ends. Germline assignment: CDR1 ENHRY and CDR2 SYGVKD. The length of the CDR3 is 13 residues. As DNA, the CDR3 is TGTGCCATCAGTGTAGAGGGGGACTACGAGCAGTACTTC. Protein sequence: CAISVEGDYEQYF.

The chain couples TRBV30 to TRBJ2-3; D gene ambiguous. The V and J ends lost 2 bases and 5 bases respectively, with 5 bases between them. The germline V gene encodes CDR1 GTSNPN and CDR2 SVGIG (reference sequence). This CDR3 comprises 11 residues. CDR3 in amino acids: CAWSRIDTQYF. The CDR3 DNA reads as TGTGCCTGGAGTAGGATAGATACGCAGTATTTT.